This T cell receptor beta chain came from a study of regulatory T cells in long-lasting Graves disease. Building the TCR beta libraries relied on iRepertoire HTBI primers, and CDR3 regions underwent Arm-PCR. From the multiplex PCR reads, TCRdb called clonotypes with MiXCR, one entry per CDR3 protein. The repertoire holds 400,000 to 450,000 distinct CDR3 sequences, with 16% as singletons. This clonotype was seen many times. Time point reported: newly diagnosed GD, antithyroid drugs for less than 3 months. PBMC-extracted RNA yielded the TCR library. This sample was shared with a second study, whose subject was T cells in Graves' hyperthyroidism and ophthalmopathy.

The TCR sequence derives from a young woman with Graves disease. Material: peripheral blood mononuclear cells (PBMCs), obtained at new diagnosis, from a patient treated with antithyroid drugs.

The CDR3 is CASSFGAGTSNQPQHF. The CDR3 DNA reads as TGTGCCAGCAGCTTCGGTGCGGGAACTAGCAATCAGCCCCAGCATTTT. V gene TRBV7-2 combines with J gene TRBJ1-5; D is ambiguous. Germline CDR1 is SGHTA and CDR2 is FQGNSA. Deletions cut 3 bases from V and 0 bases from J, with 12 bases between. The CDR3 spans 16 residues. Variable domain in full (rest from reference TRBV7-2 and TRBJ1-5): GAGVSQSPSNKVTEKGKDVELRCDPISGHTALYWYRQSLGQGLEFLIYFQGNSAPDKSGLPSDRFSAERTGGSVSTLTIQRTQQEDSAVYLCASSFGAGTSNQPQHFGDGTRLSIL.